Only one count was recorded for the clone carrying this T cell receptor (beta chain). Antigen specificity is unknown. The source of the sample is a study of cytomegalovirus exposure and HLA in healthy donors. Vbeta (60) and Jbeta (13) primers were used in the PCR. TCRdb's copy holds only in-frame clones and misses some; the assay was immunoSEQ multiplex PCR. The table lists around 110,000 clones, around 75% of them singletons. CDR1 and CDR2 from the germline V gene are SGHDT and YYEEEE. The CDR3 totals 17 residues. With 3 bases removed from V and 7 bases from J, the gap between germline ends came to 25 bases. Study results and caveats: Among the sequence variants, a highly shared cluster was likely an artifact of sequencing. Prior analysis indicated that the majority of TCR beta V segments exhibited productivity approximately 90% or approximately 30% of the time.

Sequences were obtained from PBMCs. The origin of this receptor is a woman aged 18-29 years in good health and CMV-seronegative. The gene calls are TRBV5-6 and TRBJ1-1; no definite D call. In nucleotides, the CDR3 is TGTGCCAGCAGCTCCCGGGAGCGCAGGAGGTTCTTGTATGAAGCTTTCTTT. This gives the protein CASSSRERRRFLYEAFF.